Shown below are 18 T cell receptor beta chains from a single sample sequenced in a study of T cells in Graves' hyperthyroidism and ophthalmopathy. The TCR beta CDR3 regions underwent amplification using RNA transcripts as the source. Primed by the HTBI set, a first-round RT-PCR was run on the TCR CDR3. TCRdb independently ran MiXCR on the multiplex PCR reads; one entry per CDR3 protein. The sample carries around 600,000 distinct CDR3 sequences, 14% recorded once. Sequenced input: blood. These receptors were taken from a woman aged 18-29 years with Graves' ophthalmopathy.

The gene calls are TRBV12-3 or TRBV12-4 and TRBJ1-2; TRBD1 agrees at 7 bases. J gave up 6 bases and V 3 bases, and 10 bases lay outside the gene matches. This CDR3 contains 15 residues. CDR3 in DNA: TGTGCCAGCAGTTTTCAGATGACAGGGTCTGATGGCTACACCTTC. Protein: CASSFQMTGSDGYTF.

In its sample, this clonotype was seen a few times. In DNA, the CDR3 is TGTGCCAGCAGTGACTCACCCGGGCCTAGACGCACCGGGGAGCTGTTTTTT. Protein: CASSDSPGPRRTGELFF. This chain links TRBV6-4 with TRBJ2-2; D call uncertain. The CDR3 is 17 residues long. The V end was cut by 0 bases, the J end by 4 bases, with 15 bases between. Germline loops: CDR1 MRHNA, CDR2 SNTAGT.

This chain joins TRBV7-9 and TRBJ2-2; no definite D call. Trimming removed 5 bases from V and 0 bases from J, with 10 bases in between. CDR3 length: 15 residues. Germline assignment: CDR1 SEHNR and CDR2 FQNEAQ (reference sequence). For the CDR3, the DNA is TGTGCCAGCAGCCCGGGTTACGCGAACACCGGGGAGCTGTTTTTT. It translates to CASSPGYANTGELFF.

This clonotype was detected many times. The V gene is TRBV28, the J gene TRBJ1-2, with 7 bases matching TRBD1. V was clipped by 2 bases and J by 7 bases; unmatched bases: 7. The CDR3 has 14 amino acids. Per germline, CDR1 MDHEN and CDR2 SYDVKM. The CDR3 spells CASSLLEGGGGYTF. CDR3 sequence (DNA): TGTGCCAGCAGTTTACTGGAAGGGGGCGGTGGCTACACCTTC.

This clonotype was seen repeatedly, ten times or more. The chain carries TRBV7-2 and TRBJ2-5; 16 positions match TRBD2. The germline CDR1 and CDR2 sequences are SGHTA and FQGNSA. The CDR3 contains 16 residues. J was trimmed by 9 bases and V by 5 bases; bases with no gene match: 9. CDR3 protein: CASSAPGTSGRGAQYF. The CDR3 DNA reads TGTGCCAGCAGCGCCCCCGGGACTAGCGGGAGGGGGGCCCAGTACTTC.

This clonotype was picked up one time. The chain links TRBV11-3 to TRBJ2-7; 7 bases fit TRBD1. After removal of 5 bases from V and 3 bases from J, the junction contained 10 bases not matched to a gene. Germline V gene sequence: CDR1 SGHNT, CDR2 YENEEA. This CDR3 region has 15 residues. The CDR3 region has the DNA TGTGCCAGCAGCCTCCAACCGACAGGGTACTACGAGCAGTACTTC. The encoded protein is CASSLQPTGYYEQYF.

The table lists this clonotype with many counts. This chain's CDR3 is CATGRPTGYGYTF. CDR3 sequence (DNA): TGTGCCACCGGGCGGCCCACTGGCTATGGCTACACCTTC. This chain connects TRBV12-3 or TRBV12-4 to TRBJ1-2; D remains ambiguous. Deletions cut 10 bases from V and 4 bases from J, with 16 bases between. The CDR3 has 13 residues.

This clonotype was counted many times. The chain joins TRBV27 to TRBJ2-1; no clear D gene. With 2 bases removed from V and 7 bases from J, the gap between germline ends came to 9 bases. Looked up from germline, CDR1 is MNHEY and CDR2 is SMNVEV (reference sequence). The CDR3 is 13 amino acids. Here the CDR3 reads CASSLPPGNEQFF. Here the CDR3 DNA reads TGTGCCAGCAGTTTACCCCCGGGTAATGAGCAGTTCTTC.

The CDR3 loop is CAWSRLSLNTEAFF. The CDR3 nucleotides are TGTGCCTGGAGCAGGCTCAGCTTGAACACTGAAGCTTTCTTT. The chain uses TRBV30 and TRBJ1-1; no reliable D call. CDR1 is GTSNPN and CDR2 is SVGIG in the germline V gene (reference sequence). The CDR3 has 14 residues. Between the trimmed V and J ends, which lost 3 bases and 0 bases, there was a span of 11 bases.

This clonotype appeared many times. This chain's CDR3 is CASRAGLAGSYEQYF. The CDR3, as DNA: TGTGCCAGCAGAGCGGGACTAGCGGGCTCCTACGAGCAGTACTTC. This rearrangement joins TRBV12-3 or TRBV12-4 to TRBJ2-7; 12 nucleotides align to TRBD2. V gave up 6 bases and J gave up 0 bases; unmatched junction bases: 3. This CDR3 is 15 amino acids long.

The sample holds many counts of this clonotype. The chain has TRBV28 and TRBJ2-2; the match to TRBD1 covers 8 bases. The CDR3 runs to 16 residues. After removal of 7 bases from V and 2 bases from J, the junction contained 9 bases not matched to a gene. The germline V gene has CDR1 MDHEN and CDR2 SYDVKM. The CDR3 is CASTEPGQANTGELFF. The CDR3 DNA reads TGTGCCAGCACGGAACCGGGACAGGCCAACACCGGGGAGCTGTTTTTT.

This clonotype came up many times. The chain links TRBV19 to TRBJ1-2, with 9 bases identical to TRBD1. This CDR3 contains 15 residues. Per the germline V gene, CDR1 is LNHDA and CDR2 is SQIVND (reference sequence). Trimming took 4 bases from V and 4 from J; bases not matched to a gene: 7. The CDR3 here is CASSTTGGTGYGYTF. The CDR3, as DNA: TGTGCCAGTAGTACTACAGGGGGCACGGGCTATGGCTACACCTTC.

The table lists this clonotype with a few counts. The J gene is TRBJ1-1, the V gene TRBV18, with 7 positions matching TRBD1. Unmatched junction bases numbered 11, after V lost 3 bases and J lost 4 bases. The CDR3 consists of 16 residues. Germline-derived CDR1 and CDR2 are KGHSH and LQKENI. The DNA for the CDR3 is TGTGCCAGCTCACCGACCCGACAGGGAGGGGCCACTGAAGCTTTCTTT. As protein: CASSPTRQGGATEAFF.

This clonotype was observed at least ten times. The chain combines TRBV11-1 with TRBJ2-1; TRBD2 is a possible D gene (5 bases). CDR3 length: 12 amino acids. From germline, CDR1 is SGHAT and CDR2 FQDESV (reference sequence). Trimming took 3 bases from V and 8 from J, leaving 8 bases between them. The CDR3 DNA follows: TGTGCCAGCAGCTTGAGGGTTGATGAGCAGTTCTTC. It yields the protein CASSLRVDEQFF.

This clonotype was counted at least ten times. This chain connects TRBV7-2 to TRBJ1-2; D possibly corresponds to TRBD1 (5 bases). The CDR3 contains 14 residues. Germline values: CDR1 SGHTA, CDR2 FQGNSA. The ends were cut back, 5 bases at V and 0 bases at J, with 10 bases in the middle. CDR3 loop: CASSPGGANYGYTF. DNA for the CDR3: TGTGCCAGCAGCCCAGGAGGGGCTAACTATGGCTACACCTTC.

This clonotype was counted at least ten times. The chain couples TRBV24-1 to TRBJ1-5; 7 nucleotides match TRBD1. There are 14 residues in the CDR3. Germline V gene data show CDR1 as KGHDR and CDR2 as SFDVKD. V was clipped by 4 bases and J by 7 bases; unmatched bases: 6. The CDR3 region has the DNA TGTGCCACCAGTGACCGAACAGGGGCCCAGCCCCAGCATTTT. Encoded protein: CATSDRTGAQPQHF.

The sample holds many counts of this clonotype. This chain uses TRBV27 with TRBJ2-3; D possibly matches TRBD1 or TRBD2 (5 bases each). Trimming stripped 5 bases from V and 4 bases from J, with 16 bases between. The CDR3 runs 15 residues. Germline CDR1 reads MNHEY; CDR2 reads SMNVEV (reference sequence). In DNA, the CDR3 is TGTGCCAGCAGTCCTATCGACAGAGGGGCAGATACGCAGTATTTT. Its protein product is CASSPIDRGADTQYF.

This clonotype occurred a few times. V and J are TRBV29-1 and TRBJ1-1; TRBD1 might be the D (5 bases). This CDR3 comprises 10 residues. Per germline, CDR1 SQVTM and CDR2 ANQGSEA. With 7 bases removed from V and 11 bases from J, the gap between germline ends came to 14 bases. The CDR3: CSAYSPGAFF. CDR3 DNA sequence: TGCAGCGCCTACTCCCCAGGGGCTTTCTTT.